This TCR beta chain was identified during a study of T cells expressing NK-cell markers (dated by TCRdb to the early 2020s). As for the study more broadly: TCR beta-chain repertoires were profiled in sorted CD3+CD56+NKG2C+, CD3+CD56+NKG2C- and CD3+CD56-NKG2C+ T-cell subsets from roughly eight donors. Among the eight sequenced donors, seven were HCMV-seropositive and one was HCMV-seronegative. Randomly selected healthy volunteers, three men and five women, were used as the eight sequenced donors. Libraries were sequenced as 2 x 150 bp reads on Illumina HiSeq 2000/2500, MiSeq or NextSeq.

The CDR3 has 13 amino acids, counting the end cysteine and phenylalanine. No coding sequence is recorded. In the germline V gene, CDR1 corresponds to SGHTA and CDR2 to FQGNSA. Sequencing took place on an Illumina HiSeq 2000. TCR beta cDNA libraries were prepared using 5'RACE template switching, which introduced a universal primer site and unique molecular identifiers. Synthesis of cDNA was primed from the TCR beta constant segment and was followed by two consecutive PCR amplification steps. Processing in the source paper ran as follows. MIGEC was used to demultiplex reads and group the reads by UMI, and MiTCR was used to assemble and quantify clonotypes. To exclude erroneous sequences, only TCR cDNA sequences supported by at least two reads were retained. Downstream repertoire analysis used the tcR package, and clonotypes were matched across fractions by CDR3 nucleotide sequence plus V segment. VDJmatch was used to annotate antigen specificity against VDJdb, with one amino acid substitution allowed in CDR3. Through TCRdb reprocessing, the reads give one entry per CDR3 protein sequence; DNA is omitted. TCRdb, not the authors, supplied the V and J calls. The sample's clone listing holds about 300,000 distinct CDR3 sequences. Together, the top ten hold 3.5% to 5% of the sample.

To determine HCMV serostatus, a commercial ELISA kit was used to detect HCMV-specific IgG in serum. Ficoll density gradient centrifugation was used to isolate peripheral blood mononuclear cells from blood. The paper's findings and limits, for the study overall: In more than five donors, the dominant CD3+CD56+NKG2C+ clonotypes ranked among the top 10 CD8+ clonotypes, making up 1.0-7.0% of CD8+ T cells. It remained unclear whether the expanded NKG2C-expressing T cell clones were specific for HCMV antigens. Those dominant clonotypes were again the most abundant among CD3+CD56-NKG2C+ cells in a few donors, at roughly 25-65%.

As regards this clonotype: It lacks a known antigen.

The V and J genes are TRBV7-2 and TRBJ2-3. This sequence was found in a woman aged 18 to 75 in good health. Source material: blood T cells: a sorted CD56 or NKG2C T cell subset, CD4+ or CD8+ T cells, or bulk PBMC T cells (not recorded which). CDR3 reads: CASSLERRHTQYF. With all but the CDR3 taken from the reference TRBV7-2 and TRBJ2-3 genes, the full variable domain is: GAGVSQSPSNKVTEKGKDVELRCDPISGHTALYWYRQSLGQGLEFLIYFQGNSAPDKSGLPSDRFSAERTGGSVSTLTIQRTQQEDSAVYLCASSLERRHTQYFGPGTRLTVL.